There are many counts of the clone carrying this T cell receptor (beta chain). The target antigen is unknown. From RNA transcripts, TCR beta CDR3 regions were amplified. HTBI primers were employed in a first-round RT-PCR of the TCR CDR3. TCRdb re-analysed the multiplex PCR reads in MiXCR, keeping a single row per CDR3 protein. This table has 250,000 to 300,000 distinct CDR3 sequences, approximately 14% appearing once. The entry originates in a study of T cells in Graves' hyperthyroidism and ophthalmopathy. Findings and caveats of the study: A model built on 13 V-J features separated ophthalmopathy from stable hyperthyroidism.

The CDR3 length is 13 residues. Germline CDR1 DFQATT, CDR2 SNEGSKA (reference sequence). The V end was cut by 6 bases, the J end by 1 base, with 12 bases between. The sequencing input was blood. This rearrangement joins TRBV20-1 to TRBJ1-1; D remains unclear. This TCR was recovered from a woman aged 40 to 50 with Graves' hyperthyroidism that later progressed to Graves' ophthalmopathy. CDR3 in DNA: TGCAGTGCAGAAGACTGGAAGAACACTGAAGCTTTCTTT. This encodes CSAEDWKNTEAFF.